One TCR beta chain is described in this entry. No antigen is known for it. This record comes from a study of blood T cells in healthy people across ages. Whole-study findings and limits: Considered underestimates were the diversity estimates obtained from one million T cells.

Sample-barcoded 5' priming and a J-beta primer mix drove a second PCR of roughly 6 to 12 cycles. A single record per CDR3 protein comes from TCRdb applying MiXCR to the 5' RACE reads. The table has some 920,000 distinct CDR3 sequences, about 53% seen once; the top ten hold around 21%. Per-sample yields of isolated PBMCs were at least 6 million. The material sequenced was blood. This receptor was identified in a woman aged 60-70 years in good health.

The CDR3 region is CASSLAQRLAGAGEQFF. In DNA, the CDR3 is TGTGCCAGCAGTTTAGCGCAAAGACTAGCGGGAGCAGGGGAGCAGTTCTTC. This sequence joins TRBV12-3 or TRBV12-4 and TRBJ2-1; 12 bases are a match to TRBD2. This CDR3 contains 17 residues. With V trimmed by 0 bases and J by 10 bases, 10 bases remained unmatched.